The 4 T cell receptor beta chains listed next were all sequenced from one sample in a study of T cell responses to AZD1222 COVID-19 vaccine. Repertoires were generated with immunoSEQ multiplex PCR, while TCRdb's copy carries only in-frame clones and drops some. The repertoire consists of about 110,000 clones, with more than 85% occurring once and the leading ten covering approximately 1.1%. The material was peripheral blood, obtained on day 0 of AZD1222 vaccination. Receptors were obtained from an adult in good health.

J is TRBJ2-3 and V is TRBV11-1; maybe TRBD1 (5 bases). Trimming stripped 0 bases from V and 4 bases from J, with 5 bases between. Per germline, CDR1 SGHAT and CDR2 FQDESV (reference sequence). The CDR3 has 13 amino acids. DNA for the CDR3: TGTGCCAGCAGCTTAGCCAGGGCAGATACGCAGTATTTT. Protein: CASSLARADTQYF.

V gene TRBV10-2 combines with J gene TRBJ1-2, with no clear D. The ends were cut back, 6 bases at V and 1 base at J, with 15 bases in the middle. The CDR3 is 15 residues long. CDR1 WSHSY and CDR2 SAAADI come from the germline V gene. The CDR3 spells CASRAALVGNYGYTF. CDR3 in DNA: TGCGCCAGCAGGGCCGCCCTCGTGGGTAACTATGGCTACACCTTC.

The rearrangement uses TRBV15 and TRBJ1-2; D perhaps matches TRBD1 (5 bases). Germline V lookup: CDR1 LNHNV, CDR2 YYDKDF (reference sequence). The V and J ends lost 9 bases and 3 bases respectively, with 23 bases between them. This CDR3 has 16 residues. CDR3 region: CATRSGREDTYYGYTF. In DNA, the CDR3 is TGTGCCACAAGGTCTGGCAGGGAGGATACGTACTATGGCTACACCTTC.

The gene calls are TRBV6-2 or TRBV6-3 and TRBJ1-6; D possibly corresponds to TRBD1 (6 bases). V was shortened by 2 bases and J by 7 bases, with 6 bases between the two germline ends. The CDR3 loop spans 13 amino acids. Germline assignment: CDR1 MNHEY and CDR2 SVGEGT. CDR3 sequence reads: CASSYQGNSPLHF. The CDR3 coding sequence is TGTGCCAGCAGTTACCAGGGGAATTCACCCCTCCACTTT.